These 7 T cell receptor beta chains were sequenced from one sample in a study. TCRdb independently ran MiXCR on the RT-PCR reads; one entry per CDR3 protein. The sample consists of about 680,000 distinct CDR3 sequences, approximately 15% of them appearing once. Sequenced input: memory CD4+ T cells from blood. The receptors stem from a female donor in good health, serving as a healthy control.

DNA for the CDR3: TGCGCCAGCAAGGGGACAGGTGAAGCTTTCTTT. Its translation is CASKGTGEAFF. This chain uses TRBV5-1 with TRBJ1-1, with 8 nucleotides matching TRBD1. Trimming removed 6 bases from V and 7 bases from J; junction bases left unmatched: 2. CDR1 SGHRS and CDR2 YFSETQ come from the germline V gene. The CDR3 covers 11 residues. The full variable domain, rest sourced from reference TRBV5-1 and TRBJ1-1, is KAGVTQTPRYLIKTRGQQVTLSCSPISGHRSVSWYQQTPGQGLQFLFEYFSETQRNKGNFPGRFSGRQFSNSRSEMNVSTLELGDSALYLCASKGTGEAFFGQGTRLTVV.

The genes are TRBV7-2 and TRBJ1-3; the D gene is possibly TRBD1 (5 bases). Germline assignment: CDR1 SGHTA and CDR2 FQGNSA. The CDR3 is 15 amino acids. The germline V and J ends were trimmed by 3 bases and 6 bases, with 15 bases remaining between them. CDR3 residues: CASSLVWGGQNTIYF. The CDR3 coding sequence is TGTGCCAGCAGCTTGGTTTGGGGCGGGCAAAACACCATATATTTT.

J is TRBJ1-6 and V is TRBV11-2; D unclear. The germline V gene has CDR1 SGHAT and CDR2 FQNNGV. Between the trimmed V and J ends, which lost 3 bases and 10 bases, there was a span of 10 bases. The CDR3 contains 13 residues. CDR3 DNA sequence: TGTGCCAGCAGCTTTGAGGGAAGCTCACCCCTCCACTTT. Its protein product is CASSFEGSSPLHF.

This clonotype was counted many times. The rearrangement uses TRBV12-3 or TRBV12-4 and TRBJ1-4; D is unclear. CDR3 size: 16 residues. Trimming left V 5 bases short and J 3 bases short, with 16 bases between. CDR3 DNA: TGTGCCAGCAGTAGCAGATCGCCCGGGGCTAATGAAAAACTGTTTTTT. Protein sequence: CASSSRSPGANEKLFF.

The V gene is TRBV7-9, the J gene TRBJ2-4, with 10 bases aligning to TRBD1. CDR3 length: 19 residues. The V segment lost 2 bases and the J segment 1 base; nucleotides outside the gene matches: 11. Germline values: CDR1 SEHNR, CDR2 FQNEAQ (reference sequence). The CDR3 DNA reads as TGTGCCAGCAGCTTATGGACAGGGGGTTCCCTTCAGGCCAAAAACATTCAGTACTTC. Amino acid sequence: CASSLWTGGSLQAKNIQYF.

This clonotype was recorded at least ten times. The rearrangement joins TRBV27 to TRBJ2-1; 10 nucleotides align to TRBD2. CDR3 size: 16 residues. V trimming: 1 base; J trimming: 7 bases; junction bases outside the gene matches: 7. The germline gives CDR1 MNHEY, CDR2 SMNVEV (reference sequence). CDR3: CASSLWASGRGNEQFF. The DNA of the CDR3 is TGTGCCAGCAGTTTATGGGCTAGCGGGAGAGGGAATGAGCAGTTCTTC.

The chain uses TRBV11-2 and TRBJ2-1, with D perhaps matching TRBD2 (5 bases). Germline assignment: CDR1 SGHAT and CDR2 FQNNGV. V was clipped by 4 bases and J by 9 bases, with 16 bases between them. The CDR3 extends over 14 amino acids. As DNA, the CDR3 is TGTGCCAGCAGCTCGAGAGGAGGTGACGGTGAGCAGTTCTTC. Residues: CASSSRGGDGEQFF.